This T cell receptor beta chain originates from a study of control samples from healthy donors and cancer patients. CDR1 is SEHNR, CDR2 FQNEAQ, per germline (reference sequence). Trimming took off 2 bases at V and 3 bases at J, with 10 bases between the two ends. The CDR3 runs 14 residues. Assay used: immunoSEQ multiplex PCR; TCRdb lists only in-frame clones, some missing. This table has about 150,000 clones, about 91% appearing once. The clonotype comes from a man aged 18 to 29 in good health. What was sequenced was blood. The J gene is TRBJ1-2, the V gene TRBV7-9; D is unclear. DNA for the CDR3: TGTGCCAGCAGCTTACATGGGGAGGACTATGGCTACACCTTC. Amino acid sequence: CASSLHGEDYGYTF.